These 20 T cell receptor beta chains originate from one sample sequenced in a study of T cell responses to AZD1222 COVID-19 vaccine. TCRdb's copy holds only in-frame clones and misses some; the assay was immunoSEQ multiplex PCR. This sample yields about 150,000 clones, of which approximately 88% are seen a single time; 5% to 6.5% belongs to the top ten. The material sequenced was peripheral blood, taken 28 days after the second dose of the MenACWY control vaccine. These receptors were taken from an adult who received the MenACWY meningococcal vaccine as a control.

CDR3 nucleotides: TGTGCCAGCCGGGACGGCCCCTATAGCAATCAGCCCCAGCATTTT. Amino acids: CASRDGPYSNQPQHF. The gene calls are TRBV19 and TRBJ1-5, with a possible D match to TRBD1 (5 bases). Germline CDR1 LNHDA, CDR2 SQIVND (reference sequence). The CDR3 has 15 amino acids. V was cut by 9 bases and J by 0 bases, with 15 bases left in between. The full variable domain, in which reference TRBV19 and TRBJ1-5 provide the parts outside the CDR3, is DGGITQSPKYLFRKEGQNVTLSCEQNLNHDAMYWYRQDPGQGLRLIYYSQIVNDFQKGDIAEGYSVSREKKESFPLTVTSAQKNPTAFYLCASRDGPYSNQPQHFGDGTRLSIL.

The chain joins TRBV15 to TRBJ2-7; D is undetermined. Germline assignment: CDR1 LNHNV and CDR2 YYDKDF (reference sequence). The CDR3 is 16 residues long. Trimming stripped 3 bases from V and 2 bases from J, with 17 bases between. In nucleotides, the CDR3 is TGTGCCACCAGCAGCAGCACGGGCAGGATAGCCTACGAGCAGTACTTC. Translation: CATSSSTGRIAYEQYF. The whole variable domain, remainder taken from reference TRBV15 and TRBJ2-7, is DAMVIQNPRYQVTQFGKPVTLSCSQTLNHNVMYWYQQKSSQAPKLLFHYYDKDFNNEADTPDNFQSRRPNTSFCFLDIRSPGLGDTAMYLCATSSSTGRIAYEQYFGPGTRLTVT.

This clone occurred once. This rearrangement joins TRBV7-2 to TRBJ2-1; D gene ambiguous. Trimming cost V 2 bases and J 8 bases, with 7 bases left between them. The CDR3 runs to 12 residues. Germline CDR1 is SGHTA and CDR2 is FQGNSA. The CDR3 sequence is CASSLFNHEQFF. The CDR3 coding sequence is TGTGCCAGCAGCTTATTTAACCATGAGCAGTTCTTC.

J is TRBJ1-5 and V is TRBV10-3; D unresolved. CDR3 size: 17 residues. Germline V gene data show CDR1 as ENHRY and CDR2 as SYGVKD. Trimming pared 6 bases from V and 0 bases from J, leaving 18 bases between. CDR3 in DNA: TGTGCCATCAGCCCGACGACGGTCGGTTATAGCAATCAGCCCCAGCATTTT. Translation gives CAISPTTVGYSNQPQHF.

The CDR3 nucleotides are TGTGCCAGCAGACCACAGGGGACCGAAAATTCACCCCTCCACTTT. As protein: CASRPQGTENSPLHF. This chain links TRBV7-2 with TRBJ1-6; 7 nucleotides align to TRBD1. V gave up 6 bases and J gave up 7 bases; unmatched junction bases: 9. The germline CDR1 and CDR2 sequences are SGHTA and FQGNSA. The CDR3 has 15 residues.

The chain links TRBV7-8 to TRBJ2-1; D perhaps matches TRBD1 (7 bases). V was pared by 8 bases and J by 10 bases, with 24 bases between. Germline-derived CDR1 and CDR2 are SGHVS and FQNEAQ. The CDR3 sequence is 15 residues long. CDR3 DNA: TGTGCCAGCCGACAGGGCAGACCAGCGGGTAACGAGCAGTTCTTC. Translating gives CASRQGRPAGNEQFF.

The genes are TRBV30 and TRBJ2-3; unclear D gene. The CDR3 is 11 amino acids. Germline CDR1 is GTSNPN and CDR2 is SVGIG (reference sequence). V was pared by 0 bases and J by 6 bases, with 4 bases between. CDR3 nucleotides: TGTGCCTGGAGTGTTGACGATACGCAGTATTTT. Translated: CAWSVDDTQYF.

J is TRBJ2-1 and V is TRBV7-2; D remains unclear. The CDR3 is 15 residues long. V dropped 5 bases and J dropped 7 bases, with 18 bases sitting between them. Germline-derived CDR1 and CDR2 are SGHTA and FQGNSA. CDR3: CASSPLGLMLNEQFF. The CDR3 DNA is TGTGCCAGCAGCCCCCTTGGGTTAATGTTGAATGAGCAGTTCTTC.

This chain uses TRBV7-8 with TRBJ1-1; no clear D. Germline-derived CDR1 and CDR2 are SGHVS and FQNEAQ. The V gene lost 2 bases and the J gene lost 1 base, with 5 bases spanning the gap. This CDR3 spans 13 amino acids. CDR3 bases: TGTGCCAGCAGCTTAAGAGGGAACACTGAAGCTTTCTTT. As protein: CASSLRGNTEAFF.

The J gene is TRBJ2-5, the V gene TRBV11-3; 7 positions agree with TRBD1. CDR3 length equals 13 residues. The junction had 5 bases not matched to a gene; V was cut back by 6 bases and J by 4 bases. CDR1 is SGHNT and CDR2 is YENEEA in the germline V gene. CDR3 in amino acids: CASSFGQVETQYF. The CDR3 region has the DNA TGTGCCAGCAGTTTTGGACAGGTAGAGACCCAGTACTTC.

This sequence joins TRBV14 and TRBJ2-1, with 13 positions matching TRBD2. The CDR3 extends over 15 amino acids. The J segment lost 8 bases and the V segment lost 1 base, leaving 2 bases of the junction unmatched. Germline CDR1 SGHDN, CDR2 FVKESK. The CDR3 coding sequence is TGTGCCAGCAGCCAAGGGACTAGCGGGGGCGATGAGCAGTTCTTC. Protein: CASSQGTSGGDEQFF. Full variable domain (missing parts from reference TRBV14 and TRBJ2-1): EAGVTQFPSHSVIEKGQTVTLRCDPISGHDNLYWYRRVMGKEIKFLLHFVKESKQDESGMPNNRFLAERTGGTYSTLKVQPAELEDSGVYFCASSQGTSGGDEQFFGPGTRLTVL.

The V gene is TRBV11-2, the J gene TRBJ1-1; a weak D match, TRBD1 (5 bases). The CDR3 covers 15 residues. Trimming left V 5 bases short and J 6 bases short, with 19 bases between. The germline V gene has CDR1 SGHAT and CDR2 FQNNGV. DNA for the CDR3: TGTGCCAGCAGCATGTCCTCGTGGGGGGTGGCTGAAGCTTTCTTT. Residues: CASSMSSWGVAEAFF. The full variable domain, completed using reference TRBV11-2 and TRBJ1-1, is EAGVAQSPRYKIIEKRQSVAFWCNPISGHATLYWYQQILGQGPKLLIQFQNNGVVDDSQLPKDRFSAERLKGVDSTLKIQPAKLEDSAVYLCASSMSSWGVAEAFFGQGTRLTVV.

The CDR3 coding sequence is TGTGCCAGCAGGGGGGGACACACCGCCCAAGAGACCCAGTACTTC. The encoded protein is CASRGGHTAQETQYF. V usage is TRBV5-8 and J usage is TRBJ2-5; perhaps D is TRBD1 or TRBD2 (6 bases each). The CDR3 covers 15 residues. Germline CDR1 reads SGHTS; CDR2 reads YDEGEE. V was clipped by 5 bases and J by 1 base, with 15 bases between them.

The chain couples TRBV4-1 to TRBJ2-1; 11 bases line up with TRBD2. This CDR3 is 15 amino acids long. Germline CDR1 is MGHRA and CDR2 is YSYEKL. V was pared by 3 bases and J by 4 bases, with 2 bases of the junction left unmatched. The DNA of the CDR3 is TGCGCCAGCAGCCAGCGACTAGCGGGGTACAATGAGCAGTTCTTC. It translates to CASSQRLAGYNEQFF.

The chain combines TRBV27 with TRBJ1-5; D remains ambiguous. The CDR3 contains 14 residues. Germline CDR1 and CDR2: MNHEY and SMNVEV (reference sequence). The V end was cut by 3 bases, the J end by 0 bases, with 6 bases between. The chain's CDR3 is CASSFRGSNQPQHF. The CDR3 coding sequence is TGTGCCAGCAGTTTTCGCGGTAGCAATCAGCCCCAGCATTTT.

V gene TRBV4-3 combines with J gene TRBJ2-1, with D perhaps matching TRBD1 or TRBD2 (6 bases each). CDR1 and CDR2 from the germline V gene are LGHNA and YSLEER. V lost 5 bases and J 0 bases, leaving 14 bases between the germline ends. The CDR3 contains 16 residues. CDR3 coding DNA: TGCGCCAGCAGCGCCGAGGGGGGTAGCTCCTACAATGAGCAGTTCTTC. This sequence encodes CASSAEGGSSYNEQFF.

The chain combines TRBV7-2 with TRBJ1-1; the D gene is possibly TRBD1 (6 bases). Germline CDR1 and CDR2: SGHTA and FQGNSA. Trimming stripped 4 bases from V and 0 bases from J, with 9 bases between. The CDR3 contains 14 residues. CDR3: CASSSQGLNTEAFF. DNA of the CDR3: TGTGCCAGCAGCTCACAGGGATTGAACACTGAAGCTTTCTTT.

V usage is TRBV24-1 and J usage is TRBJ2-3; 7 nucleotides align to TRBD1. Germline V gene lookup returns CDR1 KGHDR and CDR2 SFDVKD. Trimming at V came to 2 bases and at J to 2 bases, leaving 6 bases not matched to a gene. The CDR3 spans 16 residues. The CDR3 is CATSDSGQMDTDTQYF. CDR3 sequence (DNA): TGTGCCACCAGTGATTCGGGACAGATGGACACAGATACGCAGTATTTT.

This chain uses TRBV5-4 with TRBJ1-1; TRBD1 matches 7 bases. CDR1 SGHNT and CDR2 YYREEE come from the germline V gene (reference sequence). This CDR3 is built from 15 residues. Trimming cost V 4 bases and J 2 bases; bases outside gene matches: 8. For the CDR3, the DNA is TGTGCCAGCAGCACCCAGGGGGTTCTAAACACTGAAGCTTTCTTT. As protein: CASSTQGVLNTEAFF.

V is TRBV14 and J is TRBJ1-2; D call uncertain. CDR1 and CDR2 (germline): SGHDN, FVKESK. This CDR3 is 15 amino acids long. Trimming cost V 4 bases and J 2 bases, with 14 bases left between them. Here the CDR3 reads CASSRLGRVNYGYTF. Written as DNA, the CDR3 is TGTGCCAGCAGCCGCTTAGGAAGGGTGAACTATGGCTACACCTTC.